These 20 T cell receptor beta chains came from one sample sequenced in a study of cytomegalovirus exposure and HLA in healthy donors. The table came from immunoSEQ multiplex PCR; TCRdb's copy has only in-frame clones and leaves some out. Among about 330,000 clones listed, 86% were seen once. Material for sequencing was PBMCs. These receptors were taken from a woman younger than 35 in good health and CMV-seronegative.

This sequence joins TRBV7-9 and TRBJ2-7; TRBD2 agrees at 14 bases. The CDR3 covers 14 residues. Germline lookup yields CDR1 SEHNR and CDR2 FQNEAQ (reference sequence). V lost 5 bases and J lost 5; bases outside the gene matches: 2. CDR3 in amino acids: CASSETSGRDEQYF. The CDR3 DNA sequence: TGTGCCAGCAGCGAGACTAGCGGGAGGGACGAGCAGTACTTC.

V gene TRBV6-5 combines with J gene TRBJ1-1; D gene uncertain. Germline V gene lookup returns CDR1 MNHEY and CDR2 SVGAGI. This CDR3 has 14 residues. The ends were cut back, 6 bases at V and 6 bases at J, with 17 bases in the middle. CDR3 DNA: TGTGCCAGCAGGGATATCACAGTAAGGTCTGAAGCTTTCTTT. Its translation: CASRDITVRSEAFF.

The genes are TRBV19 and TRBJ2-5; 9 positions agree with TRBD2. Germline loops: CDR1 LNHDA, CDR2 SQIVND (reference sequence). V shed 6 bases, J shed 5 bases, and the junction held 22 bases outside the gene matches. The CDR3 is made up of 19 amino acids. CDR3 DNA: TGTGCCAGTAGGCACCGGGGTAGCGGGAGTTCCGACGGGCGGGAGACCCAGTACTTC. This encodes CASRHRGSGSSDGRETQYF.

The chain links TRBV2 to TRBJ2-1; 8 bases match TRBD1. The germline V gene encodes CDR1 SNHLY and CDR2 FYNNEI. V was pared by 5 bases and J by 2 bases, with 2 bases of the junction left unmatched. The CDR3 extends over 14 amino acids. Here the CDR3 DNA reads TGTGCCAGCAGTAGACAGGGGCCCTACAATGAGCAGTTCTTC. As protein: CASSRQGPYNEQFF.

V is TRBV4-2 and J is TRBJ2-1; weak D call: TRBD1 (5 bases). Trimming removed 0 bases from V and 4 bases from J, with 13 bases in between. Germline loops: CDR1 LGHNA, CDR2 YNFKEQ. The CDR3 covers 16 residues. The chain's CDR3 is CASSQEGRRVYNEQFF. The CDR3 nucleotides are TGTGCCAGCAGCCAAGAAGGGCGCAGGGTGTACAATGAGCAGTTCTTC.

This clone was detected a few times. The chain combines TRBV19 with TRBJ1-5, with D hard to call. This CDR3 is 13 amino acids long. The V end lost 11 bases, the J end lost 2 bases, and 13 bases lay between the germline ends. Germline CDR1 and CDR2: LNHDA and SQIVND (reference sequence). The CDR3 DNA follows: TGTGCCTCCCACGGGGTAGGCAATCAGCCCCAGCATTTT. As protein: CASHGVGNQPQHF. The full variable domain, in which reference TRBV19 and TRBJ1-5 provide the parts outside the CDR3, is DGGITQSPKYLFRKEGQNVTLSCEQNLNHDAMYWYRQDPGQGLRLIYYSQIVNDFQKGDIAEGYSVSREKKESFPLTVTSAQKNPTAFYLCASHGVGNQPQHFGDGTRLSIL.

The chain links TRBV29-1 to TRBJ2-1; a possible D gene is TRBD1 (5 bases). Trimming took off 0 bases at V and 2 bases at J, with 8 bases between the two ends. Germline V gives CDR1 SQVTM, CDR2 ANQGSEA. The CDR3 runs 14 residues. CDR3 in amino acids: CSVEDRAAYNEQFF. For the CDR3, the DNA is TGCAGCGTTGAAGACAGGGCCGCCTACAATGAGCAGTTCTTC.

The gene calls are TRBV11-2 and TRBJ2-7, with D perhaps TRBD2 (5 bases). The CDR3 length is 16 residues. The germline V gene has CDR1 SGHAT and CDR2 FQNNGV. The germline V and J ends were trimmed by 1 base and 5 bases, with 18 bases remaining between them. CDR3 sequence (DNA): TGTGCCAGCAGCTTAGGGACTTGGGGTAGCTCGGACGAGCAGTACTTC. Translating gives CASSLGTWGSSDEQYF.

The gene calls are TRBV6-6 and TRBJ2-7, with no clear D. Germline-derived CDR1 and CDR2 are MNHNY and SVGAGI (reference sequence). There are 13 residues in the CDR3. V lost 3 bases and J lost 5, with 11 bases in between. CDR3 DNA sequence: TGTGCCAGCAGTTATGCGCAAGAGAACGAGCAGTACTTC. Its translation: CASSYAQENEQYF.

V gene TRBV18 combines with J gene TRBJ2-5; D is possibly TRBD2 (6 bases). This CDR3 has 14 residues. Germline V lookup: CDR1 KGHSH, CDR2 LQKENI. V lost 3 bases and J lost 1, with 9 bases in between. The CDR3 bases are TGTGCCAGCTCACCCGGGACTGCCCAAGAGACCCAGTACTTC. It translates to CASSPGTAQETQYF.

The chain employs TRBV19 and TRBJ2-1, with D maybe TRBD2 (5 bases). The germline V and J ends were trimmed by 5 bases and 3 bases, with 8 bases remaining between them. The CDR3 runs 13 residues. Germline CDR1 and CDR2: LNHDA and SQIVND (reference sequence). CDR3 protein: CASSLADYNEQFF. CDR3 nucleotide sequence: TGTGCCAGTAGTCTAGCAGACTACAATGAGCAGTTCTTC.

CDR3 nucleotides: TGTGCCAGCAGTTGGGGGAGACAGGGTCCATCCTACAATGAGCAGTTCTTC. Translated: CASSWGRQGPSYNEQFF. The chain carries TRBV27 and TRBJ2-1, with TRBD1 matching over 7 bases. Germline CDR1 and CDR2: MNHEY and SMNVEV (reference sequence). The J segment lost 1 base and the V segment lost 4 bases, leaving 10 bases of the junction unmatched. This CDR3 spans 17 amino acids.

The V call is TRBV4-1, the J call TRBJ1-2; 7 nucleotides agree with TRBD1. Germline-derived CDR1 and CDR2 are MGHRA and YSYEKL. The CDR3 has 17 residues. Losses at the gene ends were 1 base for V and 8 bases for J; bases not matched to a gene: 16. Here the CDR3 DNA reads TGCGCCAGCAGCCAAGGCTCCCAAACAGGGGACAGTAAAGGCTACACCTTC. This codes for CASSQGSQTGDSKGYTF.

CDR3 bases: TGCGCCAGCAGCCCTGTGGGACTAGCGGGATTGAGTGGGTACTTC. Translating it yields CASSPVGLAGLSGYF. The V and J genes are TRBV5-1 and TRBJ2-7, with TRBD2 matching over 13 bases. Germline V gives CDR1 SGHRS, CDR2 YFSETQ. Trimming cost V 4 bases and J 12 bases; bases outside gene matches: 13. This CDR3 contains 15 residues.

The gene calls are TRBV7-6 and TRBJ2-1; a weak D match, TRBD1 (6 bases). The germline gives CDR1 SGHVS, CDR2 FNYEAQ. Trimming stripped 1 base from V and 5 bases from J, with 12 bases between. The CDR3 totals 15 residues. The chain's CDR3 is CASSLGTGTNNEQFF. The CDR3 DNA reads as TGTGCCAGCAGCTTAGGTACAGGGACGAACAATGAGCAGTTCTTC.

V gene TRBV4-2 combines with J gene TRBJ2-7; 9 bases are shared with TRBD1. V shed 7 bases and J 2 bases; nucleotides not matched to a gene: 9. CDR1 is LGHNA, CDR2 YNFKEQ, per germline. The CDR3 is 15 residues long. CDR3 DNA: TGTGCCAGCACCGAGGACAGGGGCTACACCTACGAGCAGTACTTC. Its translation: CASTEDRGYTYEQYF.

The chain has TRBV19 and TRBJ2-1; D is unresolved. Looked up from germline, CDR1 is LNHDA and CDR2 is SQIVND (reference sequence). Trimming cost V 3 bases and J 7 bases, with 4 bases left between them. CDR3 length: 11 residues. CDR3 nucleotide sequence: TGTGCCAGTAGTATTACAAATGAGCAGTTCTTC. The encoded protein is CASSITNEQFF.

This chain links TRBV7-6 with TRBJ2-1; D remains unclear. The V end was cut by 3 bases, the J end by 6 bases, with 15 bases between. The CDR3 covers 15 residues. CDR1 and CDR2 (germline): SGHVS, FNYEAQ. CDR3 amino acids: CASSFRLHHGNEQFF. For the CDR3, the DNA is TGTGCCAGCAGCTTTAGACTCCACCACGGCAATGAGCAGTTCTTC.

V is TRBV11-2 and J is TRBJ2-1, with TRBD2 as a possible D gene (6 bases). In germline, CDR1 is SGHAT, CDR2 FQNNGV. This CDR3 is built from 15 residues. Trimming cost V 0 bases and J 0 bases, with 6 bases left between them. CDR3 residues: CASSLDGSSYNEQFF. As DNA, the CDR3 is TGTGCCAGCAGCTTAGACGGGAGCTCCTACAATGAGCAGTTCTTC. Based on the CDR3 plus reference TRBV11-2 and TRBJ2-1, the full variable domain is EAGVAQSPRYKIIEKRQSVAFWCNPISGHATLYWYQQILGQGPKLLIQFQNNGVVDDSQLPKDRFSAERLKGVDSTLKIQPAKLEDSAVYLCASSLDGSSYNEQFFGPGTRLTVL.

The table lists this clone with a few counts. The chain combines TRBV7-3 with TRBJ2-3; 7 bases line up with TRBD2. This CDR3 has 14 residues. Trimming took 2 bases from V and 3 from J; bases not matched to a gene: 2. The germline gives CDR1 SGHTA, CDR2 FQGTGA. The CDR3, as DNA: TGTGCCAGCAGCTTAGGCGGGAGAACAGATACGCAGTATTTT. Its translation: CASSLGGRTDTQYF.